This entry is about one T cell receptor (beta chain). What it binds is unknown. This sample was taken from a study of a mutant IDH1 vaccine in newly diagnosed glioma. Study-wide context: Treated patients had a mean age of about 38 years and a roughly 62% male, around 38% female split. Therapy received beforehand was radiotherapy, temozolomide, or both, with most patients given both. Broader study findings: Changes in the top peripheral T cell clonotypes seemingly had no bearing on pseudoprogression.

TCRdb's table, derived via immunoSEQ multiplex PCR, lists solely in-frame clones and lacks some. The table records about 38,000 clones, more than 75% of them present only once. The time point here: week 5, during vaccination. Doses consisted of 300 ug of mutant IDH1 20-mer peptide each, paired with topical imiquimod. Trimming took off 0 bases at V and 4 bases at J, with 8 bases between the two ends. The germline CDR1 and CDR2 sequences are SGHNT and YYREEE (reference sequence). The CDR3 contains 14 residues. Sample: PBMCs, taken from a glioma patient whose treatment included an IDH1 peptide vaccine. The clonotype originates from a middle-aged man with glioma. V gene TRBV5-4 combines with J gene TRBJ1-5; D is unresolved. The CDR3 nucleotides are TGTGCCAGCAGCTTGGAAGGGTTTAATCAGCCCCAGCATTTT. It encodes CASSLEGFNQPQHF.